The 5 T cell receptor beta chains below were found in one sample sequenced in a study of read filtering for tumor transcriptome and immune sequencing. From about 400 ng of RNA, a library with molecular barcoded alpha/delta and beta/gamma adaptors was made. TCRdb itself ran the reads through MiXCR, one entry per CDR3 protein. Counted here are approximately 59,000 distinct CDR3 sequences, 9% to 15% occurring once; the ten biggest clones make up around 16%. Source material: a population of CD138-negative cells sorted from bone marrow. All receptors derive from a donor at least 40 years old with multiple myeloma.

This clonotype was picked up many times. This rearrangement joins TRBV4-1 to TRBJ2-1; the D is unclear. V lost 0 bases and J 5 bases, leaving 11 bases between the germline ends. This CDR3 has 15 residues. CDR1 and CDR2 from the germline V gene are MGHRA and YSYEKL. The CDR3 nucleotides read TGCGCCAGCAGCCAAGATGTGGGGTTCGACAATGAGCAGTTCTTC. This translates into CASSQDVGFDNEQFF.

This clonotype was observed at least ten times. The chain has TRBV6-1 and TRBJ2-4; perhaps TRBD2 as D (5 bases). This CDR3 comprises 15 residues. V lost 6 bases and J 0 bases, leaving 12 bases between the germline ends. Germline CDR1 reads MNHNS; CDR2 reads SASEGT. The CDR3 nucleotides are TGTGCCAGCAGGGAGGACGGACTAGCCAAAAACATTCAGTACTTC. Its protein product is CASREDGLAKNIQYF.

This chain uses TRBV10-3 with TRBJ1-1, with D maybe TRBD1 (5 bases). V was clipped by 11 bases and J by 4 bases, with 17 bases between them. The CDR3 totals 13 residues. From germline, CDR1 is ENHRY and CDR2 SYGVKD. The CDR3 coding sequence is TGTGCCCTCAAAACAGGTGGAGGCACTGAAGCTTTCTTT. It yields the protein CALKTGGGTEAFF.

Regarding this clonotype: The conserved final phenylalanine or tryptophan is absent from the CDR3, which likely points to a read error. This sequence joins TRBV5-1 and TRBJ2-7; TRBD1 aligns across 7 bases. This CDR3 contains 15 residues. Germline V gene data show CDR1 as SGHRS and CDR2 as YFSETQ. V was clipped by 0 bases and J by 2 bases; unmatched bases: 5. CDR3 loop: CASSLEGASTYEQYL. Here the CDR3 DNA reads TGCGCCAGCAGCTTGGAGGGGGCCTCAACCTACGAGCAGTACCTC.

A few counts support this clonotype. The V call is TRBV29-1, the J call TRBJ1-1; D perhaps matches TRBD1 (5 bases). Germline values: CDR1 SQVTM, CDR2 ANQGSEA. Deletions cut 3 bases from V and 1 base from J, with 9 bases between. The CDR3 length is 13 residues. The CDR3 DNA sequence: TGCAGCGTTGAGTCGACAGCGAACACTGAAGCTTTCTTT. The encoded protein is CSVESTANTEAFF.